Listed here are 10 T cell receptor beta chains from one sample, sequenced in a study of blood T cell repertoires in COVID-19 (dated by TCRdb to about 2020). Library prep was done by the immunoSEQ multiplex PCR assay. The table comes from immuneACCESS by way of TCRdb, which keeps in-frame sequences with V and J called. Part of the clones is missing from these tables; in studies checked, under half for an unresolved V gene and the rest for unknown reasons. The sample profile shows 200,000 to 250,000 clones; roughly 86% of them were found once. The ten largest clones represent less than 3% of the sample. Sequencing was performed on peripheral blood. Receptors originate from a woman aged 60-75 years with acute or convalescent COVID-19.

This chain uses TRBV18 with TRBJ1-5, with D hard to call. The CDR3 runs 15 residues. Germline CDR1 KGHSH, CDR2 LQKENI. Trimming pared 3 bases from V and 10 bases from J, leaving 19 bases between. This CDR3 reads CASSPTRDSSGPQHF. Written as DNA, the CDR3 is TGTGCCAGCTCACCTACGAGAGATTCGAGCGGCCCCCAGCATTTT.

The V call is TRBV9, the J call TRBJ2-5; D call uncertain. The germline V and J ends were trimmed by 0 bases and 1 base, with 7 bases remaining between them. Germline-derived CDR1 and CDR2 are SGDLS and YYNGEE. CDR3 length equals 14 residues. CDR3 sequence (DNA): TGTGCCAGCAGCGTAGGGCACAGCCAAGAGACCCAGTACTTC. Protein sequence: CASSVGHSQETQYF.

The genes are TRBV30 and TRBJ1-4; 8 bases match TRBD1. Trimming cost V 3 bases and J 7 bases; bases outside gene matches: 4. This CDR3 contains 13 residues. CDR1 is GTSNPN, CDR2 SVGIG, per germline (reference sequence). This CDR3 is CAWRRDRLEKLFF. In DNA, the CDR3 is TGTGCCTGGAGAAGGGACAGGCTTGAAAAACTGTTTTTT. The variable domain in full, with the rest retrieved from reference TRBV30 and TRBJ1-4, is SQTIHQWPATLVQPVGSPLSLECTVEGTSNPNLYWYRQAAGRGLQLLFYSVGIGQISSEVPQNLSASRPQDRQFILSSKKLLLSDSGFYLCAWRRDRLEKLFFGSGTQLSVL.

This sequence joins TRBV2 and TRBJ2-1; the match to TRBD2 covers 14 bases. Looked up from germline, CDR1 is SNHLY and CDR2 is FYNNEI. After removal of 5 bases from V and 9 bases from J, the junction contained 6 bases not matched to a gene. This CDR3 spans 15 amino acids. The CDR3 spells CASSRTSGRTGEQFF. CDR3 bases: TGTGCCAGCAGTAGGACTAGCGGGAGGACCGGTGAGCAGTTCTTC.

CDR3 nucleotide sequence: TGTGCCAGCAAGCCCTTTGGGGCCAACGTCCTGACTTTC. Residues: CASKPFGANVLTF. This chain connects TRBV7-9 to TRBJ2-6; D is undetermined. The CDR3 sequence is 13 residues long. Deletions cut 7 bases from V and 3 bases from J, with 7 bases between. Germline V gene lookup returns CDR1 SEHNR and CDR2 FQNEAQ (reference sequence). Combining the CDR3 with reference TRBV7-9 and TRBJ2-6 gives the whole variable domain DTGVSQNPRHKITKRGQNVTFRCDPISEHNRLYWYRQTLGQGPEFLTYFQNEAQLEKSRLLSDRFSAERPKGSFSTLEIQRTEQGDSAMYLCASKPFGANVLTFGAGSRLTVL.

This chain's CDR3 is CASSLTSASMQQFF. The CDR3 DNA reads TGTGCCAGCAGCCTTACTAGCGCCTCAATGCAGCAGTTCTTC. This rearrangement joins TRBV3-1 (or the pseudogene TRBV3-2) to TRBJ2-1; TRBD2 matches 7 bases. V dropped 4 bases and J dropped 11; count of bases not matched to a gene: 11. The CDR3 consists of 14 residues. Germline-derived CDR1 and CDR2 are LGHDT and YNNKEL (reference sequence).

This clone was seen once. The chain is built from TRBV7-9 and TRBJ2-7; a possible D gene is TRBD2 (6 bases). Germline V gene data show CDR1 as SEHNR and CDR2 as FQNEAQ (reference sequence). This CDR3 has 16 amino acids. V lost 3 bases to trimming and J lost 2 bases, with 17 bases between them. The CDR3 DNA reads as TGTGCCAGCAGCTTCCGCCGGGACTTTGAGACCTACGAGCAGTACTTC. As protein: CASSFRRDFETYEQYF.

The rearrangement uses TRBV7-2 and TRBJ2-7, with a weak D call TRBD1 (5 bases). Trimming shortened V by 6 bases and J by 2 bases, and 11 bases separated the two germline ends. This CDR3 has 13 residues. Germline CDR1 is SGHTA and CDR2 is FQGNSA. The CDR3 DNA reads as TGTGCCAGCAGAACGAGACAGACCTACGAGCAGTACTTC. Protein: CASRTRQTYEQYF. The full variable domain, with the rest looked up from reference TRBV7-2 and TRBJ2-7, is GAGVSQSPSNKVTEKGKDVELRCDPISGHTALYWYRQSLGQGLEFLIYFQGNSAPDKSGLPSDRFSAERTGGSVSTLTIQRTQQEDSAVYLCASRTRQTYEQYFGPGTRLTVT.

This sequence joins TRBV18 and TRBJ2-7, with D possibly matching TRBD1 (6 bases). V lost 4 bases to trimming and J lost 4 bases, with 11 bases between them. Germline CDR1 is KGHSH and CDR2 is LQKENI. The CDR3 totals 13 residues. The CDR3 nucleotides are TGTGCCAGCTCACTCAGGGGTCAATACGAGCAGTACTTC. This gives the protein CASSLRGQYEQYF. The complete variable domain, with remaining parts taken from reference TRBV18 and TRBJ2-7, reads NAGVMQNPRHLVRRRGQEARLRCSPMKGHSHVYWYRQLPEEGLKFMVYLQKENIIDESGMPKERFSAEFPKEGPSILRIQQVVRGDSAAYFCASSLRGQYEQYFGPGTRLTVT.

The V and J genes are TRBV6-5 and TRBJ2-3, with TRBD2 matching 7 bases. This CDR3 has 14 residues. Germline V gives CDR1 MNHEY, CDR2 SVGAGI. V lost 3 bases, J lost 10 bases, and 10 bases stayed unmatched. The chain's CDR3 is CASSYLRGGRSQYF. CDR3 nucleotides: TGTGCCAGCAGTTATCTTCGCGGCGGGAGATCGCAGTATTTT.